The 10 T cell receptor beta chains presented below share a single source sample, sequenced in a study of blood T cell repertoires in COVID-19. TCRdb keeps only in-frame clones here, not all; method: immunoSEQ multiplex PCR. The sample has fewer than 450,000 clones, roughly 87% seen once. Sequencing used PBMCs or T cells enriched from blood (not recorded which). These receptors were collected from a woman under 40 who had recovered from COVID-19.

The chain uses TRBV19 and TRBJ2-7, with D possibly matching TRBD2 (5 bases). This CDR3 spans 15 amino acids. Looked up from germline, CDR1 is LNHDA and CDR2 is SQIVND (reference sequence). Trimming took off 3 bases at V and 1 base at J, with 13 bases between the two ends. In DNA form, the CDR3 reads TGTGCCAGTAGTATTCTCCTAGGCGGGTCCTACGAGCAGTACTTC. It specifies CASSILLGGSYEQYF.

V usage is TRBV7-9 and J usage is TRBJ2-5; 8 bases are a match to TRBD1. With 5 bases clipped from V and 8 bases from J, the junction kept 13 bases outside the gene matches. CDR3 length: 15 residues. Germline lookup yields CDR1 SEHNR and CDR2 FQNEAQ (reference sequence). CDR3 nucleotides: TGTGCCAGCAGCCCGGGCAGGGGGCCCTTAGGAACCCAGTACTTC. Translation: CASSPGRGPLGTQYF.

The chain has TRBV29-1 and TRBJ2-5; no definite D call. Germline V lookup: CDR1 SQVTM, CDR2 ANQGSEA. The V end lost 5 bases, the J end lost 0 bases, and 10 bases lay between the germline ends. The CDR3 length is 13 residues. CDR3 sequence: CSVIVMYQETQYF. CDR3 in DNA: TGCAGCGTTATAGTTATGTACCAAGAGACCCAGTACTTC.

The chain couples TRBV6-5 to TRBJ2-6, with 8 bases that match TRBD1. CDR3 length: 14 amino acids. Germline assignment: CDR1 MNHEY and CDR2 SVGAGI. V gave up 10 bases and J gave up 2 bases; unmatched junction bases: 4. The CDR3 protein is CATDRGAGANVLTF. CDR3 DNA: TGTGCCACAGACAGGGGTGCTGGGGCCAACGTCCTGACTTTC.

The rearrangement joins TRBV24-1 to TRBJ2-1; 10 bases line up with TRBD2. The CDR3 loop spans 16 amino acids. Germline V gene lookup returns CDR1 KGHDR and CDR2 SFDVKD. V dropped 3 bases and J dropped 4; count of bases not matched to a gene: 5. CDR3 coding DNA: TGTGCCACCAGTGATAGCCTAGCGGGGGCTTACAATGAGCAGTTCTTC. Translated: CATSDSLAGAYNEQFF.

V and J are TRBV5-1 and TRBJ1-6; 7 nucleotides match TRBD1. Germline CDR1 is SGHRS and CDR2 is YFSETQ. This CDR3 is built from 14 residues. Trimming took 4 bases from V and 9 from J; bases not matched to a gene: 7. The CDR3 region is CASSEDRSVSPLHF. DNA of the CDR3: TGCGCCAGCAGCGAGGACAGGTCCGTTTCACCCCTCCACTTT.

V gene TRBV19 combines with J gene TRBJ2-1; 11 bases align to TRBD2. Germline-derived CDR1 and CDR2 are LNHDA and SQIVND (reference sequence). J was trimmed by 12 bases and V by 5 bases; bases with no gene match: 9. CDR3 length: 14 amino acids. The CDR3 loop reads CASSPLAGGAWQFF. The CDR3 DNA is TGTGCCAGTAGTCCTCTAGCGGGGGGCGCCTGGCAGTTCTTC.

This chain connects TRBV27 to TRBJ2-5, with 8 bases aligning to TRBD2. CDR3 length equals 14 residues. The germline V gene has CDR1 MNHEY and CDR2 SMNVEV (reference sequence). Trimming removed 3 bases from V and 7 bases from J; junction bases left unmatched: 7. This CDR3 reads CASSFAGGGGTQYF. In nucleotides, the CDR3 is TGTGCCAGCAGTTTCGCGGGGGGAGGGGGGACCCAGTACTTC.

The chain employs TRBV28 and TRBJ2-7; 7 nucleotides match TRBD2. The length of the CDR3 is 16 residues. With 2 bases clipped from V and 3 bases from J, the junction kept 10 bases outside the gene matches. Germline-derived CDR1 and CDR2 are MDHEN and SYDVKM. The CDR3 reads CASSLTQGGSYYEQYF. In DNA, the CDR3 is TGTGCCAGCAGTTTAACCCAGGGAGGGTCATACTACGAGCAGTACTTC.

The V gene is TRBV7-9, the J gene TRBJ2-7; 11 nucleotides agree with TRBD1. The CDR3 covers 11 residues. CDR1 and CDR2 (germline): SEHNR, FQNEAQ (reference sequence). V trimming: 3 bases; J trimming: 13 bases; junction bases outside the gene matches: 2. Written as DNA, the CDR3 is TGTGCCAGCAGCTTGGGACAGGGGGTTTACTTC. The encoded protein is CASSLGQGVYF.